The following is a T cell receptor beta chain sequence with its context. Given a much more abundant clone one base away, this may be a read error. CDR3 length: 15 amino acids. The germline V gene encodes CDR1 SGHAT and CDR2 FQDESV (reference sequence). This sample stems from a study of regulatory T cells in long-lasting Graves disease. In building TCR beta libraries, iRepertoire HTBI primers were used together with Arm-PCR of CDR3 regions. TCRdb ran MiXCR on the multiplex PCR reads and lists one entry per CDR3 protein. Here the sample spans some 370,000 distinct CDR3 sequences, less than 30% being singletons. Time point noted: persistent/refractory GD, antithyroid drugs over 5 years with positive TRAb. PBMC-extracted RNA yielded the TCR library. Patients met American Thyroid Association criteria for Graves' disease. Nine milliliters of peripheral blood went into EDTA tubes.

This TCR came from a woman in her thirties or forties with Graves disease. V usage is TRBV11-1 and J usage is TRBJ2-5; 12 nucleotides align to TRBD2. The material was peripheral blood mononuclear cells (PBMCs), obtained when the disease was refractory, from a patient treated with antithyroid drugs. Here the CDR3 reads CAGSTGLAGQETQYF. CDR3 sequence (DNA): TGTGCCGGCAGCACGGGACTAGCGGGCCAAGAGACCCAGTACTTC.